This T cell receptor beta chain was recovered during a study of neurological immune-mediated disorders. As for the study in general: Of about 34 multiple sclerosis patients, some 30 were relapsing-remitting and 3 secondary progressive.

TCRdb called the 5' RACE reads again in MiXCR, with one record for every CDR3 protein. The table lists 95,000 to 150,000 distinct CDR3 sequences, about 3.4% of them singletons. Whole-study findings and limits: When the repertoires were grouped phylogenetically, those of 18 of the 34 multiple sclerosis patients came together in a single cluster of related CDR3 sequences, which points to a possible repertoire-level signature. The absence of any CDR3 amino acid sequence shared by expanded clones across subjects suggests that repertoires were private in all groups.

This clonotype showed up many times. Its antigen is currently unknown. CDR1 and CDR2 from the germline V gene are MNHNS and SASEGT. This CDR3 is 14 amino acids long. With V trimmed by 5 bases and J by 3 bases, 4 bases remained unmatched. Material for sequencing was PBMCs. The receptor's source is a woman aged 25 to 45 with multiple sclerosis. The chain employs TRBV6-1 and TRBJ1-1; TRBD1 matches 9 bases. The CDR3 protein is CASSPRTGDTEAFF. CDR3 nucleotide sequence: TGTGCCAGCAGTCCTAGGACAGGGGACACTGAAGCTTTCTTT.